This record covers a single T cell receptor (beta chain). Its antigen is unknown. Base qualities are not at hand, and no much larger clone is one base apart. V and J are truncated by 8 bases and 6 bases respectively, leaving an intervening sequence of 9 bases. Reading the germline V gene gives CDR1 MDHEN and CDR2 SYDVKM. There are 11 amino acids in the CDR3, from cysteine to phenylalanine inclusive. Only the CDR3 region is kept as DNA, spanning 33 bases read in frame from base 1. The sample's time point label, decoded: around 29 days on oral tofacitinib. Explained via the paper, the treatment or condition label denotes: oral pan-JAK inhibitor, 5-10 mg twice daily. Peripheral blood and lesional scalp punch biopsies were obtained from patients with alopecia areata. PBMCs were isolated by density centrifugation and stained for CD3, CD4 and CD8, after which CD4+ and CD8+ T cells were sorted on a FACSAria.

The data were obtained in a study of CD8+ T cells in alopecia areata (dated by TCRdb to 2016 to 2019). Regarding the study in general: Treated patients were enrolled in an open-label pilot trial of oral tofacitinib at 5 to 10 mg twice daily for moderate-to-severe alopecia areata. Patients received tofacitinib for 6 to 18 months and were then followed off drug for 6 months to check for delayed response and recurrence. Disease severity in treated patients was measured with the SALT score, which quantifies the percentage of affected scalp surface area. High-throughput TCRbeta sequencing was used to examine T cell clonal expansion in alopecia areata in both the C3H/HeJ mouse model and human patients. Human TCRbeta sequencing covered scalp tissue and sorted CD4+ and CD8+ peripheral blood T cells from patchy and totalis/universalis alopecia areata patients and healthy controls. Tofacitinib-treated patients had biopsies at baseline and at 4 and 24 weeks of treatment, with a later scalp biopsy in several patients. Scalp clonality was compared among normal scalp (n=4), patchy alopecia areata scalp (n=8), and alopecia totalis/universalis scalp (n=8). RNA came from the PAXgene miRNA kit for fixed scalp, the miRNeasy kit for PBMCs, and the RNeasy kit for mouse skin. TCRbeta CDR3 regions were amplified by immunoSEQ multiplex PCR with 35 Vbeta forward and 13 Jbeta reverse primers. Points the paper makes about the study in general: During tofacitinib treatment, many expanded lesional clones stuck around in both scalp and blood, and this persistence may partly explain why relapse happens after treatment is stopped. Unlike mouse skin, where gammadelta T cells dominate, normal human skin contains resident alphabeta T cells that get sequenced too, which complicates analysis of the scalp TCR repertoire. Tofacitinib significantly decreased scalp clonality and the number of expanded CD8+ clones among the top 100 scalp clones. TCR sequences shared between patients were less clear than in mice, possibly partly because of HLA diversity in the patient population. Because the treated cohort was small and had just a single nonresponder, larger studies are needed to establish links between baseline CD8+ expansion and response. Lesional scalp, especially in alopecia totalis/universalis, showed higher clonality and more expanded CD8+ clones than normal scalp, suggesting antigenic drive.

The library came from the immunoSEQ multiplex PCR assay. For TCR sequencing, RNA was extracted from every sample and reverse transcribed into cDNA to serve as template. First-strand cDNA was synthesized using SuperScript III with a 2:1 mix of oligo-dT and random hexamers. A synthetic immune receptor repertoire was used to assess amplification bias, and residual bias was removed computationally. Per the authors' processing: Raw reads were preprocessed for error removal, and CDR3 was defined according to IMGT conventions as running from the conserved cysteine to phenylalanine. Clonality was calculated as 1 minus Shannon entropy normalized by log2 of the number of productive unique TCRs. Scalp TCRbeta sequences were cross-referenced with sorted blood CD4 and CD8 repertoires so that the CD4 or CD8 identity of scalp clones could be inferred. This immuneACCESS table, as held by TCRdb, lists in-frame sequences with V and J called but not all clones. Of the missing ones, under half trace to an unresolved V gene in checked studies; the others have no known cause. The V and J calls and the clone size are those of that table, but D and trimming were determined from the DNA. This sample has about 190,000 clones in its table, and about 60% of those were observed once. The ten largest clonotypes hold approximately 0.7% of the sample.

This receptor chain uses TRBV28 and TRBJ2-3; the D gene identity is not certain. The sequence derives from a human donor with alopecia areata. The sequences come from CD4+ T cells sorted from blood, collected at week 4, from a patient treated with tofacitinib. The CDR3 is CASGKRDTQYF. The DNA sequence follows: TGTGCCAGCGGGAAACGGGATACGCAGTATTTT.